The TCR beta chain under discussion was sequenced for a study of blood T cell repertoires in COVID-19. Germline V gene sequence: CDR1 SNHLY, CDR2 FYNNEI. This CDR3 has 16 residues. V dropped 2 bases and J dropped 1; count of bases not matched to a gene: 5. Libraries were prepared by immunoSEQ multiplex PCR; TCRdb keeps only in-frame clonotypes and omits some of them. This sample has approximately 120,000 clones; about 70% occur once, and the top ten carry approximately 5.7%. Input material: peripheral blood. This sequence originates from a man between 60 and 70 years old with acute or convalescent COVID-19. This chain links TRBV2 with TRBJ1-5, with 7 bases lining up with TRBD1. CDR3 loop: CASSEQGGRSNQPQHF. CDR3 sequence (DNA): TGTGCCAGCAGTGAACAGGGGGGTCGGAGCAATCAGCCCCAGCATTTT.